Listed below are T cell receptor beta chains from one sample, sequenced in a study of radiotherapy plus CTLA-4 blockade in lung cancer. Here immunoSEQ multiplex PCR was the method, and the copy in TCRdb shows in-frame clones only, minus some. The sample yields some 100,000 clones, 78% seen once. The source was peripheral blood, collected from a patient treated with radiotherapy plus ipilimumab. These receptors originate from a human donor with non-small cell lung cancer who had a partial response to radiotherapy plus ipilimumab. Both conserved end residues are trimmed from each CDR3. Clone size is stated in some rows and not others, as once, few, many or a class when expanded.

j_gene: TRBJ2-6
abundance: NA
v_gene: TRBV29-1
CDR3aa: SAGTGGSSGANVLT

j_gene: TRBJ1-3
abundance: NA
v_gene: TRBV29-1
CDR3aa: SAARDQGAGNTIY

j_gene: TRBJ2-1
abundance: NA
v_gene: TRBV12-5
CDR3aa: ASGLGGSGNEQF

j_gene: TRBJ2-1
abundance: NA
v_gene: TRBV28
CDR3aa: ASTSGSSYNEQF

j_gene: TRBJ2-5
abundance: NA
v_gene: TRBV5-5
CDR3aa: ASSLRGQGGETQY

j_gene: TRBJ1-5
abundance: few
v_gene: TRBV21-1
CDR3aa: ASSRLRDREGEGNQPQH

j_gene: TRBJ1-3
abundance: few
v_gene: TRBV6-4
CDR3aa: ASISDRLLGNTIY

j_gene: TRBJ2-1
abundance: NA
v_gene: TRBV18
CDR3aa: ASSPRTGHQEGHNEQF

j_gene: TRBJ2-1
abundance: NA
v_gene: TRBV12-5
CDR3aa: ASGFGLAGAGEQF

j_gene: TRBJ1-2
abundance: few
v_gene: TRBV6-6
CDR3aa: ASSHQGGTDYGYT

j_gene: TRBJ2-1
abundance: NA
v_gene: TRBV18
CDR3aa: ASSLGRAGYNEQF

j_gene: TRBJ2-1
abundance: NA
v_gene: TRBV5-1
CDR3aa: ASSFPRVSGSVYEQF

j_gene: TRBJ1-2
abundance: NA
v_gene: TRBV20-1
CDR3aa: SARGAGGYT

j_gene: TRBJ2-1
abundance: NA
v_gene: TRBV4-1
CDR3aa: ASSQDGGVRNEQF

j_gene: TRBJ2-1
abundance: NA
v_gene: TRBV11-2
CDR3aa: ASSFTSGNYNEQF

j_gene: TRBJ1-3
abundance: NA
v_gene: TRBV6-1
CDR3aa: ASSEERQGAGNTIY

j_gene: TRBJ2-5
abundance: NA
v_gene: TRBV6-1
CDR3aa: ASSEFHFQETQY

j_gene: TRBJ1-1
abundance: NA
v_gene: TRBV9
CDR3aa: ASSRRQATVEAF

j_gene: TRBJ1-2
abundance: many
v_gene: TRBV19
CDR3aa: ASIRLGQTVYGYT

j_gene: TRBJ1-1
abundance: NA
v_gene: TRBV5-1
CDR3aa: ASSAGGGYTEAF

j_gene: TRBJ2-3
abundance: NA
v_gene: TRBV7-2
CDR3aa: ASSLGPSTDTQY

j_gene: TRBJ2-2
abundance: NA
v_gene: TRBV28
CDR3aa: ASITTSNPGELF

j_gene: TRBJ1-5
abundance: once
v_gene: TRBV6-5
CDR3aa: ASSQRDSLNQPQH

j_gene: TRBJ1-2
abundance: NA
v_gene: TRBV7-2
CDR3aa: ASSFAAGEYT

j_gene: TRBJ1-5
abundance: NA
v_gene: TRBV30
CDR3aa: AWNYRGRSGNQPQH

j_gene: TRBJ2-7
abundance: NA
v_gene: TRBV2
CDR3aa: ASRATIYEQY

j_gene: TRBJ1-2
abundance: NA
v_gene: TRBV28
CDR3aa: ASSFQGANYGYT

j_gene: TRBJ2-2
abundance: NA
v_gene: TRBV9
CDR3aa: ASSVAQLAGNTGELF

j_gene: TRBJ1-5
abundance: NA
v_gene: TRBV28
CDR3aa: ASRSSGQGNQPQH

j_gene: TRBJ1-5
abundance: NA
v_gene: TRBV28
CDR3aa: ASMELGGRGNQPQH

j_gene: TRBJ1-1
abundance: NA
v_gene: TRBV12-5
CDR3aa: ASGTTDYTEAF

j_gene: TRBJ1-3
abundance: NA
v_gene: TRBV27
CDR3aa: ASRRAGTGNTIY

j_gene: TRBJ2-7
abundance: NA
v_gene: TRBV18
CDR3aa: ASSPLGSQSSYEQY

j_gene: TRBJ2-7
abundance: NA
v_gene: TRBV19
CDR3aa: ASSPGQGPYEQY

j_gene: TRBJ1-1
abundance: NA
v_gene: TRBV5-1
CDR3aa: ASSAAQTNTEAF

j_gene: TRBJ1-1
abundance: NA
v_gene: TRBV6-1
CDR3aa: ASSPGDTRYEAF

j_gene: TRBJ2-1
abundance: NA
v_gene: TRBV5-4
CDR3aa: ASSSPNSGKNGNEQF

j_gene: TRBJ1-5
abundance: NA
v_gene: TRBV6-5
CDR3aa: ASSYRDRGNQPQH

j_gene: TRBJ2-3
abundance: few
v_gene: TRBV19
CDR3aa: ASSTNRGRVADTQY

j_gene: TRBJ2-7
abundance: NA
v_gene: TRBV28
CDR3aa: ASSFYNNYEQY

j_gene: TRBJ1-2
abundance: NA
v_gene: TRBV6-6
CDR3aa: ASSFPERENYGYT

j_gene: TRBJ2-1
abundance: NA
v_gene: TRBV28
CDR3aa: ASSGGSGGYNEQF

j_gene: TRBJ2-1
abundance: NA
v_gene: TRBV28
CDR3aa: ASRRRVGGNEQF

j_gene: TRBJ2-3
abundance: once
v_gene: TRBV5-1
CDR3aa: ASSPLGRQGAMDTQY

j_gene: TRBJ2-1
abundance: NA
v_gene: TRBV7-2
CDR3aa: ASSDRTSGSYNEQF

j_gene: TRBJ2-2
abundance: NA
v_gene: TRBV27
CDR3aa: ASRGTGNTGELF

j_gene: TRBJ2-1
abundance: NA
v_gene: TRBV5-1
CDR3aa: ASSDWTSGIDEQF

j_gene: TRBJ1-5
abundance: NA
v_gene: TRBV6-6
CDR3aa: ASSYSGDQPQH

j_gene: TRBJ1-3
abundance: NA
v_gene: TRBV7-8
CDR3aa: ASSGQVSGNTIY

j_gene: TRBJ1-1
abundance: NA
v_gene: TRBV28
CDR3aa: ASSSRWEGNTEAF

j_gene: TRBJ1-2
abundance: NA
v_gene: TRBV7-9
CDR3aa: ASSLDDRGRGYT

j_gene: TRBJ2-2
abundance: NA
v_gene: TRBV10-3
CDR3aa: AISGTREAPGELF

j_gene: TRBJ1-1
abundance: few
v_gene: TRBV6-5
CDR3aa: ASSYSQGAEAF

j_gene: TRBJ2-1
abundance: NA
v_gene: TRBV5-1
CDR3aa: ASSLGPRDWGYNEQF